This T cell receptor beta chain was recorded in a study of blood T cell repertoires in COVID-19. Study overall: Samples came from the United States, Italy and Spain, spanning acute and convalescent COVID-19.

The protocol was immunoSEQ multiplex PCR, while the TCRdb copy is restricted to in-frame clones and leaves out a portion. The repertoire consists of 40,000 to 55,000 clones, with 85% to 90% occurring once and the leading ten covering about a quarter. Germline lookup yields CDR1 SGHRS and CDR2 YFSETQ. CDR3 length: 18 residues. The V gene end was trimmed by 4 bases and the J gene end by 0 bases; junction bases not matched to a gene: 7. Source material: peripheral blood. This clonotype was obtained from a human donor in a cohort sampled during active COVID-19. The chain has TRBV5-1 and TRBJ2-6, with TRBD1 matching over 10 bases. The DNA of the CDR3 is TGCGCCAGCAGCCTGACAGGGGGCCTCTCCTCTGGGGCCAACGTCCTGACTTTC. It yields the protein CASSLTGGLSSGANVLTF.